A selection of T cell receptor beta chains follows, all from one sample in a study of Graves' ophthalmopathy and Graves' hyperthyroidism. TCRdb re-called the multiplex PCR reads through MiXCR, storing one row per CDR3 protein. The sample carries fewer than 350,000 distinct CDR3 sequences, roughly 16% recorded once. Material for sequencing was peripheral blood. Receptor source: an adult man with Graves' ophthalmopathy. Each CDR3 is given with its conserved first and last residue. Fields, in order: J gene, V gene, clone size, D gene, CDR3 DNA, CDR3 protein. D genes are given only for firm matches. Expanded clones get a size class; other rows say once, few or many, or leave the size out.

>TRBJ2-2|TRBV11-3|many|TRBD1
TGTGCCAGCCGGGGCAGGGGGCAAAGGACCGGGGAGCTGTTTTTT
CASRGRGQRTGELFF
>TRBJ1-6|TRBV12-3/TRBV12-4|many|-
TGTGCCAGCAGTTCAGAGATCTCAACCCTCCACTTT
CASSSEISTLHF
>TRBJ2-7|TRBV20-1|many|-
TGCAGTGGGGAGTGGGAGGGGGGCTACGAGCAGTACTTC
CSGEWEGGYEQYF
>TRBJ1-5|TRBV20-1|-|TRBD1
TGCAGTGCCCCACTGACAGGGCCCCGGCCCCAGCATTTT
CSAPLTGPRPQHF
>TRBJ2-7|TRBV30|many|-
TGTGCCTGGAGTGCAGGAGCCTACGAGCAGTACTTC
CAWSAGAYEQYF
>TRBJ2-7|TRBV11-2|many|TRBD2
TGTGCCAGCAGCTTATTAAGCGGGGTCCCCTCCTACGAGCAGTACTTC
CASSLLSGVPSYEQYF
>TRBJ2-5|TRBV4-2|-|TRBD2
TGTGCCAGCAGCCAAGGAGAGGCGGGGGAGGGTCAGACCCAGTACTTC
CASSQGEAGEGQTQYF
>TRBJ2-7|TRBV6-2/TRBV6-3|many|-
TGTGCCAGCAGTTATGGGACCATCTCCTACGAGCAGTACTTC
CASSYGTISYEQYF
>TRBJ2-2|TRBV10-3|many|TRBD2
TGTGCCATCAGGCCTGGACTAGCGGGAGATAACACCGGGGAGCTGTTTTTT
CAIRPGLAGDNTGELFF
>TRBJ2-6|TRBV24-1|many|-
TGTGCCACCAGTGAACCCCAGAGCACTGGGGCCAACGTCCTGACTTTC
CATSEPQSTGANVLTF
>TRBJ2-5|TRBV2|many|-
TGTGCCAGCAGGCCTCGGGGGTTGAGAGAGACCCAGTACTTC
CASRPRGLRETQYF
>TRBJ1-5|TRBV5-1|many|-
TGCGCCAGCAGCTTCGAACTTGAGGGGCAGCCCCAGCATTTT
CASSFELEGQPQHF
>TRBJ2-7|TRBV6-5|many|-
TGTGCCAGCAGTTACTCTACGAGCTCCTACGAGCAGTACTTC
CASSYSTSSYEQYF
>TRBJ2-7|TRBV10-3|many|TRBD2
TGTGCCATCAGTGAGGTGGGGACTAGCGGCCGATCCCCCGGCGAGCAGTACTTC
CAISEVGTSGRSPGEQYF
>TRBJ2-2|TRBV24-1|many|-
TGTGCCACCAGTGATTTGAAAAAGGGACGGTACACCGGGGAGCTGTTTTTT
CATSDLKKGRYTGELFF
>TRBJ1-1|TRBV19|many|TRBD1
TGTGCCAGTAAAAAGGACAGGGCTTTTAACACTGAAGCTTTCTTT
CASKKDRAFNTEAFF
>TRBJ2-7|TRBV5-5|many|TRBD1
TGTGCCAGCGACCGGACAGGGGGCAGAGTCGACGAGCAGTACTTC
CASDRTGGRVDEQYF